Included here is one T cell receptor beta chain sequence, with context. The data derive from a study of blood T cell repertoires in COVID-19. Per germline, CDR1 SGHAT and CDR2 FQNNGV. The CDR3 extends over 13 amino acids. The V segment lost 4 bases and the J segment 6 bases; nucleotides outside the gene matches: 1. Per the authors' pipeline: Cell counts per sample came from amplifying reference gene primers. This table comes from immunoSEQ multiplex PCR, and its TCRdb copy is limited to in-frame clones, with some not included. V, J and clone size derive from that table, while D and trimming were established from the DNA sequence. The sample contains about 140,000 clones, 84% of which appear only once.

The clonotype comes from a man between 25 and 39 years old with COVID-19, enrolled during active disease. The sequencing input was peripheral blood. The chain employs TRBV11-2 and TRBJ2-2; 8 bases align to TRBD2. For the CDR3, the DNA is TGTGCCAGCAGCTCAGCGGGGGCCGGGGAGCTGTTTTTT. Its translation is CASSSAGAGELFF.